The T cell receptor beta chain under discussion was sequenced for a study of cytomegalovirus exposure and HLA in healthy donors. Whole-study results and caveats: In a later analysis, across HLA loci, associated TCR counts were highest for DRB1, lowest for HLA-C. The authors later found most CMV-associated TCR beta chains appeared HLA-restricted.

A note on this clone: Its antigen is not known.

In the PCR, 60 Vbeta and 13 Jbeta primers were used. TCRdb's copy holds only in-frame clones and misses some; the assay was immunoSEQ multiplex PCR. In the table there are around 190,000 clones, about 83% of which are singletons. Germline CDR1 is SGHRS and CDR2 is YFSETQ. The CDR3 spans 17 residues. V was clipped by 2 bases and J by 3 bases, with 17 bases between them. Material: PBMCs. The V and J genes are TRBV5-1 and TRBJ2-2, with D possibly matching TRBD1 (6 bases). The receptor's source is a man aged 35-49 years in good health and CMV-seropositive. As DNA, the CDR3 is TGCGCCAGCAGCTTCTCCCCCTTGGGGGCGGACACCGGGGAGCTGTTTTTT. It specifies CASSFSPLGADTGELFF.